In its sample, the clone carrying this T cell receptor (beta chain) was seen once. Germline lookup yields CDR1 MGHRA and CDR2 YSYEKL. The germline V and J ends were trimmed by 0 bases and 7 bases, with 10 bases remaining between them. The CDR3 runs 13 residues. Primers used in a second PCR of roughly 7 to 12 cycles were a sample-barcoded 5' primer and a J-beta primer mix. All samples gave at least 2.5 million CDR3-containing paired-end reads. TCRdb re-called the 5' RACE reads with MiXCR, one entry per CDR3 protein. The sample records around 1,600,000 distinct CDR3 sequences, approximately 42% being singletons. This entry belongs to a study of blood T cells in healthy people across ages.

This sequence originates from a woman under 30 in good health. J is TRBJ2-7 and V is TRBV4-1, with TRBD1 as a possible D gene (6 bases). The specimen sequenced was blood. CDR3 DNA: TGCGCCAGCAGCCAAGACACAGGGCAAGAGCAGTACTTC. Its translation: CASSQDTGQEQYF.